A single sample gave rise to the 11 T cell receptor beta chains below, sequenced in a study of blood T cells in healthy people across ages. Next came a second PCR, run for about 7 to 12 cycles, which used a sample-barcoded 5' primer along with a J-beta primer mix. TCRdb re-derived calls from the 5' RACE reads in MiXCR, one entry per CDR3 protein. The data contain 1.5 million to 2 million distinct CDR3 sequences, roughly two fifths of them seen just once; the ten biggest clones take up 23%. Sequencing was performed on blood. These receptors were collected from a human donor in good health.

This chain uses TRBV20-1 with TRBJ2-1; TRBD1 matches 7 bases. This CDR3 spans 14 amino acids. Germline lookup yields CDR1 DFQATT and CDR2 SNEGSKA (reference sequence). V was clipped by 4 bases and J by 3 bases; unmatched bases: 6. Here the CDR3 reads CSAKKGGYYNEQFF. For the CDR3, the DNA is TGCAGTGCTAAGAAAGGGGGCTACTACAATGAGCAGTTCTTC.

The chain combines TRBV5-1 with TRBJ1-2; 11 positions agree with TRBD1. Losses at the gene ends were 6 bases for V and 7 bases for J; bases not matched to a gene: 8. The germline V gene has CDR1 SGHRS and CDR2 YFSETQ. The CDR3 sequence is 14 residues long. The CDR3 reads CASTTRDRGIGYTF. CDR3 coding DNA: TGCGCCAGCACCACCCGGGACAGGGGGATTGGCTACACCTTC.

The V call is TRBV15, the J call TRBJ2-5; 10 bases agree with TRBD2. CDR3 length equals 14 residues. Germline V gene sequence: CDR1 LNHNV, CDR2 YYDKDF (reference sequence). Germline trimming cut 9 bases from V and 1 base from J; bases unmatched to any gene: 5. The CDR3 loop reads CATQAGGLQETQYF. As DNA, the CDR3 is TGTGCCACACAAGCGGGGGGGCTCCAAGAGACCCAGTACTTC.

V is TRBV4-2 and J is TRBJ1-1, with D tentatively TRBD1 (5 bases). Germline CDR1 LGHNA, CDR2 YNFKEQ. The CDR3 is 14 amino acids. Between the trimmed V and J ends, which lost 4 bases and 9 bases, there was a span of 18 bases. For the CDR3, the DNA is TGTGCCAGCAGCCCAGCCGATCCGACAGAGCAAGCTTTCTTT. Translating it yields CASSPADPTEQAFF.

The V call is TRBV4-3, the J call TRBJ2-3; the match to TRBD1 covers 11 bases. Germline lookup yields CDR1 LGHNA and CDR2 YSLEER. Trimming took 0 bases from V and 1 from J; bases not matched to a gene: 12. The CDR3 has 20 residues. Here the CDR3 reads CASSQEPMGQGVRRTDTQYF. DNA of the CDR3: TGCGCCAGCAGCCAAGAACCCATGGGACAGGGGGTCCGACGCACAGATACGCAGTATTTT.

Turning to this clonotype: Germline is not matched at one junction end, which may reflect a read error. The rearrangement joins TRBV7-2 to TRBJ1-2; weak D call: TRBD1 (5 bases). The CDR3 is made up of 13 amino acids. Germline V gene lookup returns CDR1 SGHTA and CDR2 FQGNSA. CDR3 sequence reads: CASSLGVAYGYTF. The CDR3 DNA is TGCGCCAGCAGCTTAGGGGTGGCGTATGGCTACACCTTC. Based on the CDR3 plus reference TRBV7-2 and TRBJ1-2, the full variable domain is GAGVSQSPSNKVTEKGKDVELRCDPISGHTALYWYRQSLGQGLEFLIYFQGNSAPDKSGLPSDRFSAERTGGSVSTLTIQRTQQEDSAVYLCASSLGVAYGYTFGSGTRLTVV.

This clonotype was counted ten times or more. The chain uses TRBV6-2 or TRBV6-3 and TRBJ2-7; D unclear. The length of the CDR3 is 18 residues. CDR1 MNHEY and CDR2 SVGEGT come from the germline V gene. V lost 0 bases and J 0 bases, leaving 18 bases between the germline ends. CDR3 sequence: CASSYSMVRKAISYEQYF. CDR3 in DNA: TGTGCCAGCAGTTACTCGATGGTACGCAAAGCCATCTCCTACGAGCAGTACTTC.

The chain couples TRBV12-3 or TRBV12-4 to TRBJ2-3, with D perhaps given as TRBD1 or TRBD2 (5 bases each). The V and J ends lost 2 bases and 12 bases respectively, with 9 bases between them. The CDR3 consists of 11 residues. The CDR3 bases are TGTGCCAGCAGTTTAATGGGGGTCCAGTATTTT. It yields the protein CASSLMGVQYF.

The J gene is TRBJ2-1, the V gene TRBV6-2 or TRBV6-3; 7 bases are shared with TRBD1. Germline V gene lookup returns CDR1 MNHEY and CDR2 SVGEGT. Trimming cost V 5 bases and J 7 bases; bases outside gene matches: 5. This CDR3 region has 13 residues. The CDR3 DNA reads as TGTGCCAGCAGTGACAGGGTAGGGAATGAGCAGTTCTTC. Protein product: CASSDRVGNEQFF.

V gene TRBV7-2 combines with J gene TRBJ1-5, with 9 nucleotides matching TRBD1. V shed 1 base and J 7 bases; nucleotides not matched to a gene: 5. CDR1 is SGHTA, CDR2 FQGNSA, per germline. The CDR3 covers 15 residues. CDR3 coding DNA: TGTGCCAGCAGCTTAGAGGGGACAGGGTACCAGCCCCAGCATTTT. The encoded protein is CASSLEGTGYQPQHF.

The V and J genes are TRBV4-2 and TRBJ2-7; 7 nucleotides match TRBD1. This CDR3 is built from 15 residues. Germline assignment: CDR1 LGHNA and CDR2 YNFKEQ. Trimming at V came to 2 bases and at J to 3 bases, leaving 7 bases not matched to a gene. In DNA, the CDR3 is TGTGCCAGCAGCCAACCCCGGACAGGAGGCTACGAGCAGTACTTC. Translation gives CASSQPRTGGYEQYF.